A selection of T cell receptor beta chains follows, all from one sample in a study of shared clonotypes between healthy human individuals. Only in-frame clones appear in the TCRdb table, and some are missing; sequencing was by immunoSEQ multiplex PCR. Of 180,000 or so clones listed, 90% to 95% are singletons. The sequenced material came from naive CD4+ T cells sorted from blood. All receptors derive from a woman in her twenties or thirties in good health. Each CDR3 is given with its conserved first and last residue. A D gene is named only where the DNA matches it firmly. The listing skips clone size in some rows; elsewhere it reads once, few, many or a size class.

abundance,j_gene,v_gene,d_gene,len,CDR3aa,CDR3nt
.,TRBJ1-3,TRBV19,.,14,CASSSGGSGNTIYF,TGTGCCAGTAGTAGCGGAGGCTCTGGAAACACCATATATTTT
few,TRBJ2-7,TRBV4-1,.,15,CASSQGSGSSYEQYF,TGCGCCAGCAGCCAAGGGAGCGGTAGCTCCTACGAGCAGTACTTC
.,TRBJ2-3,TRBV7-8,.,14,CASSRPGRTDTQYF,TGTGCCAGCAGCCGTCCGGGACGCACAGATACGCAGTATTTT
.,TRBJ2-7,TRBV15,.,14,CATSREKVSYEQYF,TGTGCCACCAGCAGAGAAAAGGTCTCCTACGAGCAGTACTTC
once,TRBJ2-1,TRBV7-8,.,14,CASSLARRSNEQFF,TGTGCCAGCAGCTTAGCGCGTAGATCTAATGAGCAGTTCTTC
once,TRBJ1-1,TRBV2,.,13,CASSEASQYEAFF,TGTGCCAGCAGTGAAGCGTCGCAGTATGAAGCTTTCTTT
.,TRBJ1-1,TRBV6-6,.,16,CASSYSGRRVNTEAFF,TGTGCCAGCAGTTACTCGGGAAGGAGAGTGAACACTGAAGCTTTCTTT
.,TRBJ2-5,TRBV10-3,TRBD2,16,CAISGTSGRAGETQYF,TGTGCCATCAGCGGGACTAGCGGGAGGGCGGGAGAGACCCAGTACTTC
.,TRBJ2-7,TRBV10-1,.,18,CASSGLRSGSGINYEQYF,TGCGCCAGCAGTGGGCTTCGTTCCGGGTCAGGGATAAACTACGAGCAGTACTTC
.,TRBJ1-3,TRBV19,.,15,CASSIWYGPGNTIYF,TGTGCCAGTAGTATATGGTATGGGCCTGGAAACACCATATATTTT
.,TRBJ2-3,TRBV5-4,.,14,CASSGSGSTDTQYF,TGTGCCAGCAGCGGGAGCGGGAGCACAGATACGCAGTATTTT
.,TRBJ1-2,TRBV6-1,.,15,CASSEGFWENYGYTF,TGTGCCAGCAGTGAAGGATTTTGGGAGAACTATGGCTACACCTTC
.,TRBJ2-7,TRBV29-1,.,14,CSAAEGTPDYEQYF,TGCAGCGCAGCGGAGGGGACACCAGACTACGAGCAGTACTTC
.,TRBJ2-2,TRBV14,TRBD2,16,CASSPLGEGHTGELFF,TGTGCCAGCAGCCCCCTTGGGGAGGGGCATACCGGGGAGCTGTTTTTT
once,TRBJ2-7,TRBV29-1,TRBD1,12,CSAEGQAYEQYF,TGCAGCGCTGAGGGACAGGCCTACGAGCAGTACTTC
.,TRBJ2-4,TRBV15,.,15,CATSNGYITKNIQYF,TGTGCCACCAGCAACGGTTACATAACCAAAAACATTCAGTACTTC
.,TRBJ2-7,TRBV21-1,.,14,CASSIHVWAHEQYF,TGTGCCAGCAGCATCCACGTTTGGGCCCACGAGCAGTACTTC
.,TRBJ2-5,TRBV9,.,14,CASSPWGVLGTQYF,TGTGCCAGCAGCCCTTGGGGGGTTTTAGGGACCCAGTACTTC
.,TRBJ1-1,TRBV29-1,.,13,CSAQTQQNTEAFF,TGCAGCGCCCAAACACAGCAGAACACTGAAGCTTTCTTT
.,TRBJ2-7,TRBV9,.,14,CASSEGGFRGEQYF,TGTGCCAGCAGCGAGGGGGGATTCAGAGGCGAGCAGTACTTC
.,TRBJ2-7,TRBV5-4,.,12,CASSHYSYEQYF,TGTGCCAGCAGCCACTACTCCTACGAGCAGTACTTC
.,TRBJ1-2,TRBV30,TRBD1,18,CAWSTSGWDRETNYGYTF,TGTGCCTGGAGTACCTCAGGGTGGGACAGGGAGACTAACTATGGCTACACCTTC
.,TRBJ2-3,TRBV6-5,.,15,CASSSQGFPTDTQYF,TGTGCCAGCAGTTCACAGGGCTTTCCCACAGATACGCAGTATTTT
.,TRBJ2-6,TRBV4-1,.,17,CASSPTPQSSGANVLTF,TGCGCCAGCAGCCCTACTCCACAGAGCTCTGGGGCCAACGTCCTGACTTTC
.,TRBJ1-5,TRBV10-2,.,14,CASSESGGLQPQHF,TGCGCCAGCAGTGAGTCTGGGGGTTTGCAGCCCCAGCATTTT
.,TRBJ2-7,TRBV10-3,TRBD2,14,CAIRPGTSGYEQYF,TGTGCCATCAGACCCGGGACTAGCGGCTACGAGCAGTACTTC
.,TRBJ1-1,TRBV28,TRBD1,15,CASSSQGQANTEAFF,TGTGCCAGCAGTTCCCAAGGACAGGCGAACACTGAAGCTTTCTTT
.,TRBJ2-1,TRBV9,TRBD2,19,CASSVEGTSGHPAYNEQFF,TGTGCCAGCAGCGTCGAAGGGACTAGCGGCCATCCTGCCTACAATGAGCAGTTCTTC
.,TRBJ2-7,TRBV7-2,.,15,CASSFGGGSSYEQYF,TGTGCCAGCAGCTTCGGAGGGGGTAGCTCCTACGAGCAGTACTTC
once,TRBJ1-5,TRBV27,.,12,CASGGLWQPQHF,TGTGCCAGCGGGGGGCTATGGCAGCCCCAGCATTTT
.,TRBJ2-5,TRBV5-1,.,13,CASSLAAQETQYF,TGCGCCAGCAGCTTAGCGGCCCAAGAGACCCAGTACTTC
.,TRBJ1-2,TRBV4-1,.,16,CASSQGGGGSNYGYTF,TGCGCCAGCAGCCAGGGAGGCGGCGGATCCAACTATGGCTACACCTTC
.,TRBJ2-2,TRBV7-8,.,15,CASSLAPQLNGELFF,TGTGCCAGCAGCTTAGCCCCGCAGCTAAATGGGGAGCTGTTTTTT
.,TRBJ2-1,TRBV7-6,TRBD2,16,CASSLYGSGSPDEQFF,TGTGCCAGCAGCTTATACGGTAGCGGGAGTCCGGATGAGCAGTTCTTC
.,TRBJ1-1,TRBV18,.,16,CASSPFQGTMNTEAFF,TGTGCCAGCTCACCGTTTCAAGGGACCATGAACACTGAAGCTTTCTTT
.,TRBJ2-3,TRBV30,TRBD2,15,CAWSGTSGNPDTQYF,TGTGCCTGGAGTGGGACTAGCGGGAACCCAGATACGCAGTATTTT
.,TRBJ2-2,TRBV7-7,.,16,CASSSYSVGITGELFF,TGTGCCAGCAGCTCCTATTCGGTGGGAATTACCGGGGAGCTGTTTTTT
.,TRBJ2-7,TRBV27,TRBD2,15,CASSSWTSGSYEQYF,TGTGCCAGCAGTTCCTGGACTAGCGGGAGCTACGAGCAGTACTTC
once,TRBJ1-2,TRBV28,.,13,CASSGTENYGYTF,TGTGCCAGCAGTGGGACCGAGAACTATGGCTACACCTTC
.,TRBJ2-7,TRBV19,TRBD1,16,CASSIGSPGQGNEQYF,TGTGCCAGTAGTATAGGATCCCCGGGACAGGGGAACGAGCAGTACTTC
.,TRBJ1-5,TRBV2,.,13,CASSRSSNQPQHF,TGTGCCAGCAGTCGTAGCTCAAATCAGCCCCAGCATTTT
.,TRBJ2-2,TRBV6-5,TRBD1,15,CASSYYRGNTGELFF,TGTGCCAGCAGTTACTACAGGGGGAACACCGGGGAGCTGTTTTTT
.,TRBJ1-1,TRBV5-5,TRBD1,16,CASSFQPGQSSTEAFF,TGTGCCAGCAGCTTCCAACCGGGACAGTCGAGCACTGAAGCTTTCTTT
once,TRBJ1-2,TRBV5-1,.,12,CASSESAYGYTF,TGCGCCAGCAGCGAGTCAGCCTATGGCTACACCTTC
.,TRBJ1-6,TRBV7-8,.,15,CATARGAAGNSPLHF,TGTGCCACAGCACGGGGGGCGGCGGGTAATTCACCCCTCCACTTT
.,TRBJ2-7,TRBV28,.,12,CASSLSSYEQYF,TGTGCCAGCAGTTTGAGCTCCTACGAGCAGTACTTC
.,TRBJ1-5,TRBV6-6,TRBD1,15,CASTFGTVSNQPQHF,TGTGCCAGCACCTTCGGGACAGTTAGCAATCAGCCCCAGCATTTT
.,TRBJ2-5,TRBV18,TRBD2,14,CASSPDQVRGAQYF,TGTGCCAGCTCACCAGATCAAGTGCGGGGGGCCCAGTACTTC
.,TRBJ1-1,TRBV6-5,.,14,CASSYSTGWSEAFF,TGTGCCAGCAGTTACTCAACAGGGTGGTCTGAAGCTTTCTTT
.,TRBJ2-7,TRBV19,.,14,CASSIGLLGGEQYF,TGTGCCAGTAGTATTGGCCTACTTGGGGGCGAGCAGTACTTC
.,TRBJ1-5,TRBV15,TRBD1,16,CATSRGPRGLNQPQHF,TGTGCCACCAGCAGAGGTCCCAGGGGGCTAAATCAGCCCCAGCATTTT